The present T cell receptor beta chain was sequenced within a study of T cells in localized non-small cell lung cancer. General observations from the study: An association was observed between higher blood T cell density and longer overall survival. In adjacent lung, a median about 50 of the top 100 tumor clones were found. In uninvolved adjacent lung, T cell clonality reached its highest value, exceeding tumor. It remains possible that heterogeneity exists, since only one tumor region was sequenced.

This CDR3 is 14 amino acids long. Germline CDR1 and CDR2: SGHNT and YENEEA. V lost 0 bases to trimming and J lost 2 bases, with 8 bases between them. The protocol was immunoSEQ multiplex PCR, while the TCRdb copy is restricted to in-frame clones and leaves out a portion. The profile shows about 1,400 clones, approximately 25% of them singletons. In its sample, this clone was seen a few times. What it binds is unknown. Sequenced material: lung tumor tissue, taken before any cancer treatment. This chain connects TRBV11-3 to TRBJ2-7; no clear D. The sequence derives from a male donor aged 60 or over with stage II lung adenocarcinoma. The CDR3, as DNA: TGTGCCAGCAGCTTAGACGGCAGACCCTACGAGCAGTACTTC. Amino acid sequence: CASSLDGRPYEQYF. The complete variable domain, with remaining parts taken from reference TRBV11-3 and TRBJ2-7, reads EAGVVQSPRYKIIEKKQPVAFWCNPISGHNTLYWYLQNLGQGPELLIRYENEEAVDDSQLPKDRFSAERLKGVDSTLKIQPAELGDSAVYLCASSLDGRPYEQYFGPGTRLTVT.